These T cell receptor beta chains were read from a single sample in a study of CD8 T cells in ankylosing spondylitis. TCRdb redid the calling of the 5' RACE reads with MiXCR, one entry per CDR3 protein. The table lists fewer than 500,000 distinct CDR3 sequences, 20% to 25% of them singletons. Sequencing was done on a sample of blood, either unsorted or a sorted T cell fraction (not recorded which). The source is a male donor with ankylosing spondylitis. The CDR3 runs from the conserved cysteine through the conserved F or W. A D gene is named only where the DNA matches it firmly. A row's size may be missing; if present it is once, few, many or a size class.

size	V	D	J	CDR3	DNA
many	TRBV20-1	TRBD1	TRBJ2-1	CSAPGTGGYNEQFF	TGCAGTGCTCCCGGGACAGGGGGTTACAATGAGCAGTTCTTC
many	TRBV6-6	.	TRBJ1-5	CASGQIPYQPQHF	TGTGCCAGCGGACAGATCCCCTATCAGCCCCAGCATTTT
.	TRBV27	.	TRBJ2-6	CASSLRDNSGANVLTF	TGTGCCAGCAGTTTAAGAGACAACTCTGGGGCCAACGTCCTGACTTTC
.	TRBV3-1	.	TRBJ2-7	CASSQGLVSSYEQYF	TGTGCCAGCAGCCAAGGCCTAGTAAGTTCCTACGAGCAGTACTTC
.	TRBV7-6	.	TRBJ1-5	CASSLGKGGNQPQHF	TGTGCCAGCAGCTTGGGAAAAGGCGGGAATCAGCCCCAGCATTTT
few	TRBV6-2/TRBV6-3	.	TRBJ2-3	CASSSILGPGPTDTQYF	TGTGCCAGCAGCTCTATCTTGGGGCCGGGGCCCACAGATACGCAGTATTTT
few	TRBV9	TRBD2	TRBJ2-1	CASSEGLGAYNEQFF	TGTGCCAGCAGCGAGGGACTAGGGGCCTACAATGAGCAGTTCTTC
few	TRBV7-3	.	TRBJ2-1	CASSLNPSRGNEQFF	TGTGCCAGCAGCTTAAATCCCTCTAGAGGCAATGAGCAGTTCTTC
many	TRBV29-1	.	TRBJ1-1	CSDAVGGNTEAFF	TGCAGCGACGCGGTGGGGGGGAACACTGAAGCTTTCTTT
.	TRBV28	TRBD1	TRBJ1-6	CASSPGQGRTLHF	TGTGCCAGCAGTCCGGGACAGGGGCGGACCCTCCACTTT
many	TRBV12-3/TRBV12-4	.	TRBJ2-5	CASSIHMAEETQYF	TGTGCCAGCAGTATTCATATGGCGGAAGAGACCCAGTACTTC
.	TRBV29-1	.	TRBJ2-5	CSVGRGPDRTEGTQYF	TGCAGCGTTGGTAGAGGCCCGGACCGGACTGAGGGGACCCAGTACTTC
.	TRBV6-5	.	TRBJ2-7	CASSYGGDFYEQYF	TGTGCCAGCAGTTACGGGGGAGACTTCTACGAGCAGTACTTC
few	TRBV13	.	TRBJ2-7	CASSSGRIITSTPYEQYF	TGTGCCAGCAGTAGCGGTCGTATTATTACGTCGACCCCCTACGAGCAGTACTTC
.	TRBV6-5	.	TRBJ2-7	CASSYSSITYEQYF	TGTGCCAGCAGTTACTCGAGTATTACCTACGAGCAGTACTTC
few	TRBV12-3/TRBV12-4	.	TRBJ2-3	CASSRRDGEEYF	TGTGCCAGCAGTCGGCGGGACGGAGAGGAGTATTTT
.	TRBV5-1	.	TRBJ2-7	CASGDLSVVAEQYF	TGCGCCAGCGGCGATCTGTCGGTTGTGGCCGAGCAGTACTTC
few	TRBV29-1	.	TRBJ1-4	CSVEKGGGEKLFF	TGCAGCGTTGAAAAGGGTGGTGGTGAAAAACTGTTTTTT
.	TRBV20-1	.	TRBJ1-4	CSARDPPTTNEKLFF	TGCAGTGCTAGAGATCCCCCCACAACTAATGAAAAACTGTTTTTT
.	TRBV20-1	TRBD2	TRBJ2-1	CSARPPTSGRPLSYNEQFF	TGCAGTGCTAGACCCCCGACTAGCGGGAGGCCTCTCTCCTACAATGAGCAGTTCTTC
.	TRBV20-1	.	TRBJ2-3	CSGPGPTDTQYF	TGCAGTGGGCCGGGCCCCACAGATACGCAGTATTTT
.	TRBV20-1	TRBD1	TRBJ2-1	CSASPDRASLQSLF	TGCAGTGCCAGCCCGGACAGGGCTTCCTTACAGTCACTCTTC
.	TRBV6-5	TRBD2	TRBJ2-5	CASSWGLAGFGETQYF	TGTGCCAGCAGTTGGGGACTAGCGGGATTTGGAGAGACCCAGTACTTC
.	TRBV2	TRBD1	TRBJ1-2	CASRPGGTGLYGYTF	TGTGCCAGCAGGCCTGGTGGGACAGGGCTTTATGGCTACACCTTC
.	TRBV20-1	.	TRBJ1-1	CSVSRAMNTEAFF	TGCAGTGTCAGTAGGGCTATGAACACTGAAGCTTTCTTT
few	TRBV4-2	.	TRBJ1-3	CASSQDMRQGNTIYF	TGTGCCAGCAGCCAAGACATGCGCCAGGGAAACACCATATATTTT
.	TRBV19	.	TRBJ1-5	CASSMPSYSNQPQHF	TGTGCCAGTAGTATGCCCAGTTATAGCAATCAGCCCCAGCATTTT
.	TRBV29-1	.	TRBJ1-1	CSVEEGSRGTEAFF	TGCAGCGTTGAAGAGGGGTCTCGGGGAACTGAAGCTTTCTTT
.	TRBV5-1	.	TRBJ2-7	CASGPQPGSSYEQYF	TGCGCCAGCGGACCTCAACCGGGTAGCTCCTACGAGCAGTACTTC
few	TRBV28	TRBD1	TRBJ2-3	CASRPGTGLTDTQYF	TGTGCCAGCCGCCCCGGGACAGGGCTGACAGATACGCAGTATTTT
.	TRBV28	.	TRBJ2-7	CASSISMTGAWEQYF	TGTGCCAGCAGCATATCTATGACAGGTGCGTGGGAGCAGTACTTC
few	TRBV2	.	TRBJ2-2	CASSEVRLTNTGELFF	TGTGCCAGCAGTGAAGTCAGACTAACGAACACCGGGGAGCTGTTTTTT
few	TRBV6-1	TRBD1	TRBJ1-5	CASSAPGTGSNQPQHF	TGTGCCAGCAGTGCCCCCGGGACAGGGAGCAATCAGCCCCAGCATTTT
.	TRBV7-9	.	TRBJ2-4	CASSLTGREAKNIQYF	TGTGCCAGCAGCTTAACTGGCAGGGAGGCCAAAAACATTCAGTACTTC
.	TRBV6-2/TRBV6-3	.	TRBJ2-7	CASSYSNPASYEQYF	TGTGCCAGCAGTTACTCGAACCCGGCCTCCTACGAGCAGTACTTC
.	TRBV19	.	TRBJ2-1	CASSISGIYNEQFF	TGTGCCAGTAGTATAAGTGGGATCTACAATGAGCAGTTCTTC
.	TRBV2	.	TRBJ1-5	CASTPGVARGGSNQPQHF	TGTGCCAGCACCCCCGGAGTGGCCAGGGGAGGAAGCAATCAGCCCCAGCATTTT
.	TRBV7-9	.	TRBJ2-7	CASSPAPGGQYF	TGTGCCAGCAGTCCGGCCCCAGGAGGGCAGTACTTC
.	TRBV5-1	.	TRBJ1-1	CASSYTGEMNTEAFF	TGCGCCAGCAGCTATACAGGTGAGATGAACACTGAAGCTTTCTTT
few	TRBV28	.	TRBJ1-5	CASSWESSNQPQHF	TGTGCCAGCAGTTGGGAGTCTAGCAATCAGCCCCAGCATTTT
.	TRBV28	.	TRBJ1-4	CASSPGTIFNEKLFF	TGTGCCAGCAGTCCTGGGACTATATTTAATGAAAAACTGTTTTTT
few	TRBV20-1	.	TRBJ1-1	CSARWGIRNTEAFF	TGCAGTGCTAGATGGGGAATTAGGAACACTGAAGCTTTCTTT
.	TRBV7-9	TRBD2	TRBJ2-1	CASSFPPAGAPYNEQFF	TGTGCCAGCAGCTTCCCCCCTGCGGGAGCCCCCTACAATGAGCAGTTCTTC
.	TRBV5-1	.	TRBJ1-1	CASSLVTPGNTEAFF	TGCGCCAGCAGCTTGGTGACGCCGGGGAACACTGAAGCTTTCTTT
.	TRBV7-2	.	TRBJ2-1	CASSLFYYEQFF	TGTGCCAGCAGCTTATTCTATTATGAGCAGTTCTTC
.	TRBV20-1	.	TRBJ2-2	CSARDAAVGNTGELFF	TGCAGTGCTAGAGACGCGGCGGTCGGGAACACCGGGGAGCTGTTTTTT
few	TRBV5-4	TRBD2	TRBJ2-7	CASSGTTLYEQYF	TGTGCCAGCAGTGGGACTACCCTCTACGAGCAGTACTTC
few	TRBV27	TRBD1	TRBJ2-7	CASSLTGTGRSEQYF	TGTGCCAGCAGTTTAACCGGGACAGGGAGATCCGAGCAGTACTTC
.	TRBV20-1	.	TRBJ1-5	CSARYGALTSNQPQHF	TGCAGTGCTAGATACGGGGCCCTCACGAGCAATCAGCCCCAGCATTTT
many	TRBV11-2	TRBD2	TRBJ2-1	CASSLEGTSGRIPEQFF	TGTGCCAGCAGCTTAGAGGGGACTAGCGGGAGGATCCCTGAGCAGTTCTTC
few	TRBV12-5	.	TRBJ2-3	CASGLVTLTSTDTQYF	TGTGCTAGTGGTTTGGTTACACTCACTAGCACAGATACGCAGTATTTT
.	TRBV12-3/TRBV12-4	.	TRBJ2-7	CASSSRLTYEQYF	TGTGCCAGCAGTTCCAGGTTGACCTACGAGCAGTACTTC
.	TRBV19	.	TRBJ2-1	CASSIGTDNEQFF	TGTGCCAGTAGTATAGGGACAGACAATGAGCAGTTCTTC
few	TRBV29-1	.	TRBJ2-3	CSVGTAHSTDTQYF	TGCAGCGTTGGGACAGCCCATAGCACAGATACGCAGTATTTT
.	TRBV12-3/TRBV12-4	.	TRBJ2-1	CASRTFGAKNNEQFF	TGTGCCAGCAGAACATTCGGGGCCAAAAACAATGAGCAGTTCTTC
.	TRBV6-1	.	TRBJ1-1	CASTPNQRTEAFF	TGTGCCAGCACCCCCAATCAGAGGACTGAAGCTTTCTTT